The 19 T cell receptor beta chains below come from one sample, sequenced in a study of regulatory T cells in long-lasting Graves disease. Time point noted: persistent/refractory GD, antithyroid drugs over 5 years with positive TRAb. The TCR library used RNA extracted from PBMCs. Assembly of TCR beta libraries relied on iRepertoire HTBI primers together with Arm-PCR of CDR3 regions. From the multiplex PCR reads, TCRdb called clonotypes with MiXCR, one entry per CDR3 protein. The table lists approximately 500,000 distinct CDR3 sequences, under 25% of them singletons. The source was peripheral blood mononuclear cells (PBMCs), collected when the disease was refractory, from a patient treated with antithyroid drugs. The receptors derive from a female donor with Graves disease.

The chain combines TRBV30 with TRBJ2-4; D is uncertain. Trimming stripped 1 base from V and 7 bases from J, with 5 bases between. Germline loops: CDR1 GTSNPN, CDR2 SVGIG (reference sequence). The CDR3 consists of 11 residues. For the CDR3, the DNA is TGTGCCTGGAGTGAACGGAACATTCAGTACTTC. It codes for CAWSERNIQYF. Based on the CDR3 plus reference TRBV30 and TRBJ2-4, the full variable domain is SQTIHQWPATLVQPVGSPLSLECTVEGTSNPNLYWYRQAAGRGLQLLFYSVGIGQISSEVPQNLSASRPQDRQFILSSKKLLLSDSGFYLCAWSERNIQYFGAGTRLSVL.

Concerning this clonotype itself: A much larger clone is a single base away; this may be a read error. The chain recombines TRBV10-3 with TRBJ2-2, with D possibly being TRBD2 (6 bases). This CDR3 region has 13 residues. CDR1 is ENHRY and CDR2 is SYGVKD in the germline V gene. Trimming cost V 4 bases and J 6 bases, with 9 bases left between them. In DNA, the CDR3 is TGTGCCATCAGTGTGCGGGGATCCGGGGAGCTGTTTTTT. Translation gives CAISVRGSGELFF.

This clonotype was found many times. The chain is built from TRBV28 and TRBJ1-2; D remains ambiguous. The CDR3 loop spans 16 amino acids. V was pared by 6 bases and J by 9 bases, with 26 bases between. Per the germline V gene, CDR1 is MDHEN and CDR2 is SYDVKM. The CDR3 protein is CASSPALTSEAPRYTF. As DNA, the CDR3 is TGTGCCAGCAGCCCAGCCTTGACCTCGGAAGCTCCGCGCTACACCTTC.

The chain links TRBV14 to TRBJ2-7; D may be TRBD2 (6 bases). The germline V gene has CDR1 SGHDN and CDR2 FVKESK. The CDR3 loop spans 19 amino acids. The V end was cut by 0 bases, the J end by 0 bases, with 21 bases between. CDR3 DNA sequence: TGTGCCAGCAGCCAAGAGGGGGGTTTGGTCTCCCCTATCTCCTACGAGCAGTACTTC. This sequence encodes CASSQEGGLVSPISYEQYF.

This clonotype was seen more than once but under ten times. One base away lies a much larger clone, so this may be a sequencing read error. This CDR3 reads CASSLPGQGVDEQYF. The CDR3 nucleotides are TGTGCCAGCAGTTTACCCGGACAGGGGGTGGACGAGCAGTACTTC. The chain combines TRBV28 with TRBJ2-7, with 10 bases matching TRBD1. J gave up 5 bases and V 2 bases, and 6 bases lay outside the gene matches. Germline V lookup: CDR1 MDHEN, CDR2 SYDVKM. This CDR3 has 15 residues.

About this clonotype: This may be a read error: a much more frequent sequence differs by one nucleotide. V and J are TRBV6-4 and TRBJ2-5; 9 positions match TRBD2. Germline assignment: CDR1 MRHNA and CDR2 SNTAGT. The V gene end was trimmed by 5 bases and the J gene end by 6 bases; junction bases not matched to a gene: 10. The CDR3 totals 15 residues. In DNA form, the CDR3 reads TGTGCCAGCAGTTACGAGGGAGCGGGAGGTAAGACCCAGTACTTC. Amino acid sequence: CASSYEGAGGKTQYF.

The chain uses TRBV5-1 and TRBJ2-7; no reliable D call. Looked up from germline, CDR1 is SGHRS and CDR2 is YFSETQ. Trimming removed 7 bases from V and 6 bases from J, with 17 bases in between. This CDR3 has 13 residues. DNA for the CDR3: TGCGCCAGCGGATCCACAAGGCGGACCGAGCAGTACTTC. Encoded protein: CASGSTRRTEQYF.

On this clonotype: A read error may explain this, as a much larger clone is one base away. J is TRBJ2-2 and V is TRBV5-1; a weak D match, TRBD1 (5 bases). This CDR3 has 15 residues. Germline values: CDR1 SGHRS, CDR2 YFSETQ. The CDR3 reads CASSFSGKNTRELFF. The DNA of the CDR3 is TGCGCCAGCAGCTTCTCAGGGAAAAACACCAGGGAGCTGTTTTTT. Filled out from reference TRBV5-1 and TRBJ2-2, the complete variable domain reads KAGVTQTPRYLIKTRGQQVTLSCSPISGHRSVSWYQQTPGQGLQFLFEYFSETQRNKGNFPGRFSGRQFSNSRSEMNVSTLELGDSALYLCASSFSGKNTRELFFGEGSRLTVL.

This clonotype was counted only a few times. V gene TRBV19 combines with J gene TRBJ1-5; D is possibly TRBD1 (5 bases). This CDR3 has 15 residues. Trimming left V 3 bases short and J 3 bases short, with 12 bases between. CDR1 and CDR2 from the germline V gene are LNHDA and SQIVND (reference sequence). The CDR3 DNA follows: TGTGCCAGTAGTATCCTGCAGGGATCCAATCAGCCCCAGCATTTT. It codes for CASSILQGSNQPQHF.

This rearrangement joins TRBV10-3 to TRBJ1-2; D is possibly TRBD1 (5 bases). Germline CDR1 reads ENHRY; CDR2 reads SYGVKD. This CDR3 has 16 amino acids. Trimming pared 6 bases from V and 4 bases from J, leaving 21 bases between. The CDR3 loop reads CAISPPVGGEAYGYTF. The CDR3 DNA reads as TGTGCCATCAGCCCCCCGGTTGGAGGGGAGGCCTATGGCTACACCTTC.

This clonotype turned up a few times. The chain combines TRBV27 with TRBJ1-4; D remains unclear. Trimming pared 8 bases from V and 8 bases from J, leaving 15 bases between. Germline values: CDR1 MNHEY, CDR2 SMNVEV (reference sequence). The CDR3 contains 13 residues. CDR3 region: CASRGKNGEKLFF. CDR3 nucleotide sequence: TGTGCCAGCCGCGGAAAAAACGGGGAAAAACTGTTTTTT.

The rearrangement uses TRBV9 and TRBJ2-5; TRBD1 agrees at 8 bases. V lost 4 bases and J lost 7; bases outside the gene matches: 12. CDR3 length: 15 residues. CDR1 and CDR2 (germline): SGDLS, YYNGEE. The DNA of the CDR3 is TGTGCCAGCAGCCCAGGGGGCCAGGAGGGATGGACCCAGTACTTC. This sequence encodes CASSPGGQEGWTQYF.

This clonotype was seen just once. This chain connects TRBV27 to TRBJ2-3; unclear D gene. The CDR3 runs 12 residues. V dropped 6 bases and J dropped 2 bases, with 6 bases sitting between them. CDR1 is MNHEY and CDR2 is SMNVEV in the germline V gene (reference sequence). CDR3 sequence (DNA): TGTGCCAGCAGGGGGTACACAGATACGCAGTATTTT. Translating gives CASRGYTDTQYF.

This clonotype was picked up many times. The gene calls are TRBV30 and TRBJ2-5; D is undetermined. Germline V gene sequence: CDR1 GTSNPN, CDR2 SVGIG (reference sequence). V lost 0 bases and J 3 bases, leaving 8 bases between the germline ends. The CDR3 sequence is 13 residues long. The CDR3 spells CAWSVRLEETQYF. The CDR3 DNA reads as TGTGCCTGGAGTGTACGTTTAGAAGAGACCCAGTACTTC.

The rearrangement links TRBV12-3 or TRBV12-4 to TRBJ2-1, with D uncertain. V lost 8 bases and J lost 3, with 8 bases in between. The CDR3 extends over 12 amino acids. The CDR3 DNA sequence: TGTGCCAGCCGGGTTGGCTACAATGAGCAGTTCTTC. Protein: CASRVGYNEQFF.

The V call is TRBV20-1, the J call TRBJ2-2, with a weak D call TRBD1 (5 bases). The CDR3 loop spans 13 amino acids. V was clipped by 5 bases and J by 6 bases, with 13 bases between them. From germline, CDR1 is DFQATT and CDR2 SNEGSKA (reference sequence). The CDR3 region has the DNA TGCAGTGCTCAAGGGCAGGGTCCCGGGGAGCTGTTTTTT. Residues: CSAQGQGPGELFF.

Remarks on this clonotype: Possible read error: a much larger clone is one base away. The CDR3, as DNA: TGTGCCAGCAGCTCACCCGTGGTCTCTCAAAACACTGAAGCTTCCTTT. Amino acid sequence: CASSSPVVSQNTEASF. V is TRBV28 and J is TRBJ1-1; D gene uncertain. The CDR3 has 16 amino acids. Germline-derived CDR1 and CDR2 are MDHEN and SYDVKM.

This clonotype was seen ten or more times. J is TRBJ2-7 and V is TRBV6-2 or TRBV6-3; D unresolved. V was shortened by 0 bases and J by 3 bases, with 12 bases between the two germline ends. CDR1 is MNHEY and CDR2 is SVGEGT in the germline V gene. The CDR3 has 15 residues. CDR3: CASSYSTARIYEQYF. CDR3 nucleotides: TGTGCCAGCAGTTACTCGACGGCCAGAATCTACGAGCAGTACTTC.

CDR3 loop: CASSPNREGNTEAFF. DNA for the CDR3: TGTGCCAGCAGCCCCAACAGGGAGGGAAACACTGAAGCTTTCTTT. The rearrangement uses TRBV3-1 and TRBJ1-1; possibly TRBD1 for D (6 bases). This CDR3 has 15 residues. CDR1 LGHDT and CDR2 YNNKEL come from the germline V gene (reference sequence). Trimming took 4 bases from V and 2 from J, leaving 14 bases between them.